Sequencing of this T cell receptor (beta chain) was carried out in a study of T-cell reconstitution after alpha-beta-depleted transplantation in children. Unique molecular identifiers tagged the TCRbeta library. TCRdb processed the PCR reads anew with MiXCR; each CDR3 protein has one entry. The sample contains 450,000 to 500,000 distinct CDR3 sequences, roughly an eighth of which appear only once. In its sample, this clonotype was seen many times. Trimming removed 3 bases from V and 0 bases from J, with 10 bases in between. This CDR3 is 15 amino acids long. The TCR comes from a human donor who donated a stem cell graft to a child with combined immunodeficiency. The genes are TRBV12-3 or TRBV12-4 and TRBJ2-3; D uncertain. Sequencing was performed on PBMCs from the stem cell graft donor, taken from the stem cell graft. CDR3 sequence (DNA): TGTGCCAGCAGTTTCCGACGAGCTAGCACAGATACGCAGTATTTT. It codes for CASSFRRASTDTQYF.